Listed here are 26 T cell receptor beta chains from one sample, sequenced in a study of spatial heterogeneity in lung cancer. MiXCR was run by TCRdb on the 5' RACE reads, yielding one entry per CDR3 protein. The table shows roughly 48,000 distinct CDR3 sequences, with about 5.8% occurring only once. Indicated time point: sample taken at primary tumor resection. Material: PBMCs, obtained at surgery. The receptor set was obtained from a male donor with early-stage non-small cell lung cancer.

Many counts were recorded for this clonotype. This sequence joins TRBV7-9 and TRBJ2-7; D is undetermined. The CDR3 totals 13 residues. The V end was cut by 8 bases, the J end by 0 bases, with 11 bases between. Germline loops: CDR1 SEHNR, CDR2 FQNEAQ (reference sequence). CDR3 protein: CASGRASSYEQYF. The CDR3 coding sequence is TGTGCCAGCGGCCGGGCGAGCTCCTACGAGCAGTACTTC.

V is TRBV3-1 and J is TRBJ1-1; D is unclear. The CDR3 runs 14 residues. Germline assignment: CDR1 LGHDT and CDR2 YNNKEL (reference sequence). The V gene lost 1 base and the J gene lost 1 base, with 7 bases spanning the gap. CDR3 nucleotides: TGTGCCAGCAGCCAAGGGGGTCGGAACACTGAAGCTTTCTTT. Its protein product is CASSQGGRNTEAFF.

The V gene is TRBV7-9, the J gene TRBJ1-1; D unresolved. Germline loops: CDR1 SEHNR, CDR2 FQNEAQ (reference sequence). There are 14 residues in the CDR3. The V end lost 4 bases, the J end lost 3 bases, and 12 bases lay between the germline ends. CDR3 protein: CASSSRRADTEAFF. DNA for the CDR3: TGTGCCAGCAGCTCCCGACGGGCGGACACTGAAGCTTTCTTT.

This clonotype occurred many times. This chain joins TRBV10-3 and TRBJ2-3; either TRBD1 or TRBD2 may fit D (5 bases each). V gave up 0 bases and J gave up 0 bases, with 7 bases separating them. CDR1 is ENHRY, CDR2 SYGVKD, per germline. This CDR3 region has 15 residues. CDR3 protein: CAISESRDSTDTQYF. For the CDR3, the DNA is TGTGCCATCAGTGAGTCCCGGGACAGCACAGATACGCAGTATTTT.

This clonotype was seen ten or more times. The chain uses TRBV7-2 and TRBJ1-1; D ambiguous. The CDR3 spans 13 residues. Germline CDR1 and CDR2: SGHTA and FQGNSA. V was shortened by 4 bases and J by 6 bases, with 12 bases between the two germline ends. The CDR3 sequence: CASSSPWGAEAFF. The CDR3 coding sequence is TGTGCCAGCAGCTCCCCTTGGGGTGCTGAAGCTTTCTTT.

At least ten counts were recorded for this clonotype. The chain uses TRBV5-1 and TRBJ2-2; D gene uncertain. CDR1 and CDR2 (germline): SGHRS, YFSETQ. The length of the CDR3 is 13 residues. V was pared by 4 bases and J by 6 bases, with 10 bases between. The CDR3 sequence is CASSPSFAGELFF. Written as DNA, the CDR3 is TGCGCCAGCAGCCCCTCGTTTGCCGGGGAGCTGTTTTTT.

This clonotype turned up a few times. This sequence joins TRBV5-6 and TRBJ2-7; D is unclear. Trimming removed 1 base from V and 2 bases from J, with 13 bases in between. The CDR3 length is 15 residues. The germline gives CDR1 SGHDT, CDR2 YYEEEE. The CDR3 sequence: CASSLLTFRTYEQYF. DNA of the CDR3: TGTGCCAGCAGCTTGCTCACATTCAGGACCTACGAGCAGTACTTC.

This clonotype has ten or more counts. This rearrangement joins TRBV10-3 to TRBJ1-5; 7 bases are shared with TRBD1. Trimming took 0 bases from V and 6 from J; bases not matched to a gene: 5. Germline CDR1 is ENHRY and CDR2 is SYGVKD. CDR3 size: 15 residues. In nucleotides, the CDR3 is TGTGCCATCAGTGAGTCGTTGACAGGGAGTCAGCCCCAGCATTTT. Translated: CAISESLTGSQPQHF.

The table lists this clonotype with many counts. The chain joins TRBV20-1 to TRBJ2-1; 8 bases align to TRBD2. The V and J ends lost 2 bases and 7 bases, in that order; junction bases with no gene match: 4. Per germline, CDR1 DFQATT and CDR2 SNEGSKA (reference sequence). This CDR3 has 13 residues. In DNA, the CDR3 is TGCAGTGCTAGACTAGCGGGTATGAATGAGCAGTTCTTC. It codes for CSARLAGMNEQFF.

This clonotype was seen at least ten times. The J gene is TRBJ2-3, the V gene TRBV7-2, with D possibly matching TRBD2 (5 bases). The ends were cut back, 5 bases at V and 0 bases at J, with 15 bases in the middle. Germline V gives CDR1 SGHTA, CDR2 FQGNSA. CDR3 length: 16 amino acids. The CDR3 DNA is TGTGCCAGCAGCCTTCTGAGCGGAGCTAGCACAGATACGCAGTATTTT. Its protein product is CASSLLSGASTDTQYF.

Many counts were recorded for this clonotype. The chain has TRBV20-1 and TRBJ2-3; 8 nucleotides match TRBD2. Trimming cost V 6 bases and J 0 bases; bases outside gene matches: 8. In germline, CDR1 is DFQATT, CDR2 SNEGSKA (reference sequence). This CDR3 region has 15 residues. CDR3 loop: CSALLAASSTDTQYF. The CDR3 DNA sequence: TGCAGTGCCCTACTAGCGGCTTCTAGCACAGATACGCAGTATTTT.

This clonotype was counted ten times or more. This rearrangement joins TRBV5-1 to TRBJ2-2; D call uncertain. V lost 0 bases, J lost 4 bases, and 4 bases lay in between. This CDR3 contains 13 residues. In germline, CDR1 is SGHRS, CDR2 YFSETQ. The CDR3 loop reads CASSLDSTGELFF. The CDR3 coding sequence is TGCGCCAGCAGCTTGGACAGCACCGGGGAGCTGTTTTTT.

This clonotype was detected many times. This CDR3 reads CASSLAGVEQYF. The CDR3 DNA sequence: TGTGCCAGCAGCTTAGCGGGGGTCGAGCAGTACTTC. This chain joins TRBV7-2 and TRBJ2-7, with D perhaps given as TRBD1 or TRBD2 (5 bases each). This CDR3 has 12 amino acids. In germline, CDR1 is SGHTA, CDR2 FQGNSA. Trimming cost V 0 bases and J 6 bases, with 6 bases left between them. The full variable domain, with the rest looked up from reference TRBV7-2 and TRBJ2-7, is GAGVSQSPSNKVTEKGKDVELRCDPISGHTALYWYRQSLGQGLEFLIYFQGNSAPDKSGLPSDRFSAERTGGSVSTLTIQRTQQEDSAVYLCASSLAGVEQYFGPGTRLTVT.

This clonotype came up a few times. The chain recombines TRBV11-2 with TRBJ2-5; 13 bases line up with TRBD2. This CDR3 comprises 15 residues. The V segment lost 5 bases and the J segment 6 bases; nucleotides outside the gene matches: 6. Germline assignment: CDR1 SGHAT and CDR2 FQNNGV. The CDR3 spells CASSPRTSGRKTQYF. CDR3 nucleotides: TGTGCCAGCAGCCCGCGGACTAGCGGGAGAAAGACCCAGTACTTC.

This clonotype came up many times. This chain uses TRBV12-3 or TRBV12-4 with TRBJ2-4; D remains unclear. The CDR3 runs to 12 residues. V was trimmed by 6 bases and J by 2 bases, leaving 5 bases between them. The CDR3 DNA sequence: TGTGCCAGCAGGTCGACCAAAAACATTCAGTACTTC. The encoded protein is CASRSTKNIQYF.

This clonotype was seen many times. The chain links TRBV24-1 to TRBJ2-2; no firm D call. V lost 2 bases to trimming and J lost 3 bases, with 9 bases between them. The CDR3 covers 15 residues. Germline V gene data show CDR1 as KGHDR and CDR2 as SFDVKD. The CDR3 DNA follows: TGTGCCACCAGTGATTCGGCAGGTCACACCGGGGAGCTGTTTTTT. Amino acid sequence: CATSDSAGHTGELFF.

The table lists this clonotype with many counts. CDR3 sequence (DNA): TGTGCCAGCAGCTCCGGACAGTTTAATACGCAGTATTTT. This encodes CASSSGQFNTQYF. The J gene is TRBJ2-3, the V gene TRBV11-2; D possibly corresponds to TRBD1 (6 bases). V was pared by 4 bases and J by 7 bases, with 12 bases between. This CDR3 comprises 13 residues. CDR1 and CDR2 (germline): SGHAT, FQNNGV.

This clonotype was recorded at least ten times. The J gene is TRBJ2-5, the V gene TRBV11-1, with 8 nucleotides matching TRBD2. CDR1 is SGHAT, CDR2 FQDESV, per germline (reference sequence). V shed 4 bases and J 5 bases; nucleotides not matched to a gene: 12. The CDR3 loop spans 16 amino acids. CDR3 amino acids: CASSSRTSSGQETQYF. The CDR3 DNA reads as TGTGCCAGCAGCTCCCGGACTAGCTCGGGTCAGGAGACCCAGTACTTC.

This clonotype was seen many times. The rearrangement uses TRBV7-9 and TRBJ2-2; possibly TRBD2 for D (6 bases). Germline loops: CDR1 SEHNR, CDR2 FQNEAQ (reference sequence). The V gene lost 6 bases and the J gene lost 4 bases, with 15 bases spanning the gap. The CDR3 totals 15 residues. The CDR3 DNA reads as TGTGCCAGCAGGAACCCCGGGACTTTCACCGGGGAGCTGTTTTTT. Translated, it gives CASRNPGTFTGELFF.

The chain couples TRBV18 to TRBJ2-7; D perhaps matches TRBD1 (5 bases). The CDR3 has 14 amino acids. The ends were cut back, 0 bases at V and 2 bases at J, with 8 bases in the middle. Germline V CDR1 and CDR2: KGHSH, LQKENI. The CDR3 spells CASSPPRTTYEQYF. Here the CDR3 DNA reads TGTGCCAGCTCACCACCGAGGACAACCTACGAGCAGTACTTC.

This clonotype has at least ten counts. This rearrangement joins TRBV5-4 to TRBJ1-1, with 12 bases aligning to TRBD1. CDR1 is SGHNT, CDR2 YYREEE, per germline (reference sequence). The ends lost 3 bases at V and 7 bases at J; junction bases unmatched: 4. The CDR3 loop spans 14 amino acids. CDR3 bases: TGTGCCAGCAGCTGGGACAGGGGGCTGAGTGAAGCTTTCTTT. Its translation: CASSWDRGLSEAFF.

The genes are TRBV20-1 and TRBJ2-1; TRBD1 matches 9 bases. Germline values: CDR1 DFQATT, CDR2 SNEGSKA (reference sequence). Unmatched junction bases numbered 15, after V lost 6 bases and J lost 6 bases. The CDR3 contains 16 residues. The CDR3 DNA is TGCAGTGCCAGACTCTCCGGGACAGGGAGATTCAATGAGCAGTTCTTC. This sequence encodes CSARLSGTGRFNEQFF.

This clonotype was seen many times. The genes are TRBV28 and TRBJ2-7, with 11 bases matching TRBD2. CDR1 is MDHEN and CDR2 is SYDVKM in the germline V gene. V lost 6 bases and J lost 6; bases outside the gene matches: 1. The CDR3 covers 12 residues. CDR3 DNA sequence: TGTGCCAGCAGGACTAGCGGGACCGAGCAGTACTTC. As protein: CASRTSGTEQYF. The complete variable domain, with remaining parts taken from reference TRBV28 and TRBJ2-7, reads DVKVTQSSRYLVKRTGEKVFLECVQDMDHENMFWYRQDPGLGLRLIYFSYDVKMKEKGDIPEGYSVSREKKERFSLILESASTNQTSMYLCASRTSGTEQYFGPGTRLTVT.

This clonotype was counted at least ten times. The chain uses TRBV18 and TRBJ2-2; D is ambiguous. The length of the CDR3 is 13 residues. The germline V and J ends were trimmed by 4 bases and 3 bases, with 6 bases remaining between them. Germline V gene lookup returns CDR1 KGHSH and CDR2 LQKENI. The CDR3 DNA follows: TGTGCCAGCTCACTGAGATACACCGGGGAGCTGTTTTTT. This gives the protein CASSLRYTGELFF.

CDR3 residues: CASSQDISRTSGRSRYF. The CDR3 DNA is TGTGCCAGCAGCCAAGATATATCTAGGACTAGCGGGAGGTCGCGGTATTTT. The chain combines TRBV4-2 with TRBJ2-3; 14 bases agree with TRBD2. Trimming removed 0 bases from V and 14 bases from J; junction bases left unmatched: 13. The V gene's germline CDR1 is LGHNA and CDR2 YNFKEQ. The CDR3 is 17 amino acids.

This clonotype was picked up many times. The chain links TRBV6-5 to TRBJ1-5, with a possible D match to TRBD1 (6 bases). The V end lost 6 bases, the J end lost 6 bases, and 15 bases lay between the germline ends. The CDR3 consists of 14 residues. The germline V gene has CDR1 MNHEY and CDR2 SVGAGI. The CDR3 DNA sequence: TGTGCCAGCAGCTCCGGACAGCAGGGTCAGCCCCAGCATTTT. The encoded protein is CASSSGQQGQPQHF.